The clone carrying this TCR beta chain turned up a few times. These data belong to a study of T cells in Graves' hyperthyroidism and ophthalmopathy. TCR beta CDR3 region amplification was performed from RNA transcripts. The HTBI set primed first-round TCR CDR3 RT-PCR. TCRdb re-called the multiplex PCR reads with MiXCR, one entry per CDR3 protein. The sample holds about 640,000 distinct CDR3 sequences; 45% are singletons and the top ten take less than 8.5%. Germline assignment: CDR1 SNHLY and CDR2 FYNNEI. The CDR3 consists of 15 residues. The germline V and J ends were trimmed by 7 bases and 5 bases, with 17 bases remaining between them.

The clonotype originates from an adult man with Graves' disease, either hyperthyroidism or ophthalmopathy (not recorded which). This chain connects TRBV2 to TRBJ1-4; D not resolved. Specimen: peripheral blood or thyroid tissue (not recorded which). CDR3: CASNLGIPGNEKLFF. CDR3 nucleotide sequence: TGTGCCAGCAACCTAGGGATCCCCGGGAATGAAAAACTGTTTTTT. Drawing the rest from reference TRBV2 and TRBJ1-4, the complete variable domain is EPEVTQTPSHQVTQMGQEVILRCVPISNHLYFYWYRQILGQKVEFLVSFYNNEISEKSEIFDDQFSVERPDGSNFTLKIRSTKLEDSAMYFCASNLGIPGNEKLFFGSGTQLSVL.